This record concerns one TCR beta chain sequence. Its antigen is still unknown. This specimen comes from a study of T cells expressing NK-cell markers. Study-wide results and limits: About 6 donors had dominant NKG2C+ clonotypes that comprised about 1.0-7.0% of their CD8+ T cells.

Per germline, CDR1 KGHDR and CDR2 SFDVKD. The CDR3 extends over 16 amino acids. TCRdb re-called the 5' RACE reads; one entry per CDR3 protein, DNA not given. This sample's table has 250,000 to 300,000 distinct CDR3 sequences. Sequences were obtained from blood T cells: a sorted CD56 or NKG2C T cell subset, CD4+ or CD8+ T cells, or bulk PBMC T cells (not recorded which). V is TRBV24-1 and J is TRBJ2-1. This sequence originates from a woman aged 18 to 75 in good health. This CDR3 reads CATSDSRQPSYNEQFF.